This T cell receptor (beta chain) was captured in a study of cytomegalovirus exposure and HLA in healthy donors. With respect to this clone: Its cognate antigen is unknown.

The V and J ends lost 0 bases and 1 base respectively, with 9 bases between them. This CDR3 spans 15 amino acids. CDR1 and CDR2 (germline): LGHNA, YNFKEQ. The PCR employed 60 Vbeta primers together with 13 Jbeta primers. The method was immunoSEQ multiplex PCR; TCRdb's version includes in-frame clones alone and lacks a portion of them. The table lists around 200,000 clones, around three quarters of them singletons. Study results and limitations: Later on, analysis showed that most CMV-associated TCR beta chains appeared to be HLA-restricted. In a later analysis, several top co-occurrence clusters appeared linked to parvovirus B19, influenza, CMV and Epstein-Barr virus. In the analysis, some V segments, TRBV6-2 and TRBV6-3 included, were excluded as indistinguishable. What was likely a sequencing artifact was a cluster of highly shared sequence variants.

The sequenced sample was PBMCs. This sequence originates from a young man in good health and CMV-seronegative. The chain is built from TRBV4-2 and TRBJ2-5, with D maybe TRBD2 (5 bases). The CDR3 DNA is TGTGCCAGCAGCCAAGATTCGGGGTTCCAAGAGACCCAGTACTTC. Amino acid sequence: CASSQDSGFQETQYF.